This T cell receptor beta chain originates from a study of blood T cell repertoires in COVID-19. The assay was immunoSEQ multiplex PCR, and TCRdb's table has in-frame clones only and misses some. The sample consists of some 180,000 clones, roughly 85% of them appearing once. V dropped 0 bases and J dropped 2 bases, with 12 bases sitting between them. This CDR3 is built from 16 residues. Germline V lookup: CDR1 MNHEY, CDR2 SVGAGI. This clone has just a few counts. This chain connects TRBV6-5 to TRBJ2-3; a weak D match, TRBD2 (5 bases). The receptor was derived from a man aged 35 to 55 who had recovered from COVID-19. Sequencing used PBMCs or T cells enriched from blood (not recorded which). The CDR3 spells CASSYSGDYTTDTQYF. The CDR3 DNA reads TGTGCCAGCAGTTACTCCGGCGACTATACCACAGATACGCAGTATTTT.